A selection of T cell receptor beta chains follows, all from one sample in a study of early T cells in non-severe SARS-CoV-2 infection. Each CDR3 protein is one row after TCRdb ran MiXCR on the 5' RACE reads. The sample carries some 60,000 distinct CDR3 sequences, around 13% recorded once. Sequencing was carried out using whole blood. The receptors were sampled from an adult who was a healthcare worker with PCR-confirmed SARS-CoV-2 infection or an uninfected control (not recorded which). CDR3s include the opening cysteine and the closing phenylalanine or tryptophan. A D gene is named only where the DNA matches it firmly. Only part of the rows carry a size: once, few, many, or a class if the clone is expanded.

J: TRBJ2-2
size: few
D: TRBD2
V: TRBV7-6
CDR3: CASSLGLAGGGTGELFF
DNA: TGTGCCAGCAGCCTGGGACTAGCGGGGGGAGGAACCGGGGAGCTGTTTTTT

J: TRBJ1-1
size: -
D: -
V: TRBV23-1
CDR3: CASSQLSGSLNTEAFF
DNA: TGCGCCAGCAGTCAATTATCGGGCAGCCTGAACACTGAAGCTTTCTTT

J: TRBJ2-1
size: few
D: -
V: TRBV11-2
CDR3: CASSRMGTGENRNEQFF
DNA: TGTGCCAGCAGCCGGATGGGTACGGGAGAAAACCGCAATGAGCAGTTCTTC

J: TRBJ1-1
size: many
D: -
V: TRBV30
CDR3: CAWSGPKAGVGTEAFF
DNA: TGTGCCTGGAGCGGACCGAAAGCAGGGGTCGGTACTGAAGCTTTCTTT

J: TRBJ1-1
size: -
D: -
V: TRBV18
CDR3: CASSPRELTEAFF
DNA: TGTGCCAGCTCACCACGGGAACTAACTGAAGCTTTCTTT

J: TRBJ2-5
size: few
D: -
V: TRBV7-9
CDR3: CASSHRDGQETQYF
DNA: TGTGCCAGCAGCCACCGGGACGGACAAGAGACCCAGTACTTC

J: TRBJ1-2
size: many
D: -
V: TRBV20-1
CDR3: CSAPIAGVGYTF
DNA: TGCAGTGCTCCTATAGCAGGGGTCGGCTACACCTTC

J: TRBJ1-3
size: few
D: -
V: TRBV18
CDR3: CASSPAAVSGNTIYF
DNA: TGTGCCAGCTCACCAGCGGCGGTCTCTGGAAACACCATATATTTT

J: TRBJ1-3
size: -
D: -
V: TRBV9
CDR3: CASSVADTIYF
DNA: TGTGCCAGCAGCGTAGCTGACACCATATATTTT

J: TRBJ2-6
size: many
D: -
V: TRBV29-1
CDR3: CSVRNSGANVLTF
DNA: TGCAGCGTTAGAAACTCTGGGGCCAACGTCCTGACTTTC